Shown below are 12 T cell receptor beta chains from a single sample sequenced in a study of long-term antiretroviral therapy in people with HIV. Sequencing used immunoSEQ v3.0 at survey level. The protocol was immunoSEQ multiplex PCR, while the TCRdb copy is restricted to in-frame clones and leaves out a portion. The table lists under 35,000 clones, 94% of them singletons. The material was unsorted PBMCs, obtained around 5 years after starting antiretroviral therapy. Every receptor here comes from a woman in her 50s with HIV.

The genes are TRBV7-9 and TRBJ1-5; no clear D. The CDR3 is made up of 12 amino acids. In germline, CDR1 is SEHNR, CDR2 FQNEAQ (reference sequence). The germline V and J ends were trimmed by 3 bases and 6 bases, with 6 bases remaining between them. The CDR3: CASSFWGQPQHF. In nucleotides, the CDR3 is TGTGCCAGCAGCTTTTGGGGTCAGCCCCAGCATTTT. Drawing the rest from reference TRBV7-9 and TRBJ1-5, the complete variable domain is DTGVSQNPRHKITKRGQNVTFRCDPISEHNRLYWYRQTLGQGPEFLTYFQNEAQLEKSRLLSDRFSAERPKGSFSTLEIQRTEQGDSAMYLCASSFWGQPQHFGDGTRLSIL.

CDR3 sequence (DNA): TGTGCCAGTCGGAGGGGCACAGATACGCAGTATTTT. Residues: CASRRGTDTQYF. This chain links TRBV6-5 with TRBJ2-3; D may be TRBD2 (6 bases). Germline V gives CDR1 MNHEY, CDR2 SVGAGI. This CDR3 is 12 amino acids long. V was cut by 9 bases and J by 1 base, with 8 bases left in between.

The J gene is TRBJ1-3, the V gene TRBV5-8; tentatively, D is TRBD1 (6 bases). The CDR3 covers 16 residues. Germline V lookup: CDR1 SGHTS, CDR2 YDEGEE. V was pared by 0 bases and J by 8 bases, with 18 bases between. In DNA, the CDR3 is TGTGCCAGCAGCTTGGTTTCGGGGACATATGGGGACACCATATATTTT. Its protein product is CASSLVSGTYGDTIYF.

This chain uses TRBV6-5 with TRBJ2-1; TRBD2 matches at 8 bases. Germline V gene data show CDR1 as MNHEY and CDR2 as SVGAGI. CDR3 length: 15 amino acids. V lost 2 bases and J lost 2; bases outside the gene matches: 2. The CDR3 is CASSYAGGTYNEQFF. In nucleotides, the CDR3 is TGTGCCAGCAGTTACGCGGGGGGCACCTACAATGAGCAGTTCTTC.

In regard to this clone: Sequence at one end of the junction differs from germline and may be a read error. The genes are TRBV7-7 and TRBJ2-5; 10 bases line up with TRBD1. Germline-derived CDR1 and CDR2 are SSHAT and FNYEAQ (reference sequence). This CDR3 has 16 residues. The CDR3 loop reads CASSLGTGADQETQYF. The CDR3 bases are TGTGCTAGCAGCTTAGGGACAGGGGCGGACCAAGAGACCCAGTACTTC.

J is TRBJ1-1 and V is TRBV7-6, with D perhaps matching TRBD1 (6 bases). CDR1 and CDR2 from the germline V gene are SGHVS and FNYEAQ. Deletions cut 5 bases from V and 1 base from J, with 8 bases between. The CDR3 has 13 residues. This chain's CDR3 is CASSLQGNTEAFF. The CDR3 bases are TGTGCCAGCAGCCTACAGGGGAACACTGAAGCTTTCTTT.

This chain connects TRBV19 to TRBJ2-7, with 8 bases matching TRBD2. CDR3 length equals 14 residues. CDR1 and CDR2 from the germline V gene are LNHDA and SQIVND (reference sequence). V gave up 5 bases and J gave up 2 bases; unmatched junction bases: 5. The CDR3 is CASSPRGGAYEQYF. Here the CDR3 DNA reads TGTGCCAGTAGTCCCCGGGGGGGAGCCTACGAGCAGTACTTC.

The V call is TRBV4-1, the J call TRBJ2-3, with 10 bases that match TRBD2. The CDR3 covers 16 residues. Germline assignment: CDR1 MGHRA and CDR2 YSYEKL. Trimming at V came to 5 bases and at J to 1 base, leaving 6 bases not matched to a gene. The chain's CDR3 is CASSTFGTSGTDTQYF. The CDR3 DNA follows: TGCGCCAGCAGCACGTTCGGGACTAGCGGCACAGATACGCAGTATTTT.

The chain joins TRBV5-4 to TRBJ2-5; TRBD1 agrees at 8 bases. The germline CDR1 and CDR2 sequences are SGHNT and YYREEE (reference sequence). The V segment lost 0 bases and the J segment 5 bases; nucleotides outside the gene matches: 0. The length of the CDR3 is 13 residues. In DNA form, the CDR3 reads TGTGCCAGCAGCTTGGACAGGGGGGAGACCCAGTACTTC. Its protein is CASSLDRGETQYF.

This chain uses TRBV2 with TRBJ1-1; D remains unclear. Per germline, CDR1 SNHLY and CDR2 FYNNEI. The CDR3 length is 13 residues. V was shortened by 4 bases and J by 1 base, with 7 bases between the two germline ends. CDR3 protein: CASSVRKNTEAFF. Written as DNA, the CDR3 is TGTGCCAGCAGTGTAAGGAAGAACACTGAAGCTTTCTTT.

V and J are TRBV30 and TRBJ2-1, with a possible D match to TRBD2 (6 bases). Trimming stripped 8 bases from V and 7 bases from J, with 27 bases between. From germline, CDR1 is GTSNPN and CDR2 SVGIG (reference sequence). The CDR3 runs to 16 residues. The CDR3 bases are TGTGCCCGAAAGACTAGACCCGACCTGGTCCCTAATGAGCAGTTCTTC. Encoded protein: CARKTRPDLVPNEQFF.

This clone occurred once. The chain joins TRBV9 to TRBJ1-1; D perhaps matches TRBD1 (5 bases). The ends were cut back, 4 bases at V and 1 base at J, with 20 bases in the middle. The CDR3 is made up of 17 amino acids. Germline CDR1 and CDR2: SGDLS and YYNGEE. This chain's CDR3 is CASSSRGGRGKNTEAFF. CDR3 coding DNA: TGTGCCAGCAGCTCGCGGGGTGGGAGGGGTAAGAACACTGAAGCTTTCTTT.